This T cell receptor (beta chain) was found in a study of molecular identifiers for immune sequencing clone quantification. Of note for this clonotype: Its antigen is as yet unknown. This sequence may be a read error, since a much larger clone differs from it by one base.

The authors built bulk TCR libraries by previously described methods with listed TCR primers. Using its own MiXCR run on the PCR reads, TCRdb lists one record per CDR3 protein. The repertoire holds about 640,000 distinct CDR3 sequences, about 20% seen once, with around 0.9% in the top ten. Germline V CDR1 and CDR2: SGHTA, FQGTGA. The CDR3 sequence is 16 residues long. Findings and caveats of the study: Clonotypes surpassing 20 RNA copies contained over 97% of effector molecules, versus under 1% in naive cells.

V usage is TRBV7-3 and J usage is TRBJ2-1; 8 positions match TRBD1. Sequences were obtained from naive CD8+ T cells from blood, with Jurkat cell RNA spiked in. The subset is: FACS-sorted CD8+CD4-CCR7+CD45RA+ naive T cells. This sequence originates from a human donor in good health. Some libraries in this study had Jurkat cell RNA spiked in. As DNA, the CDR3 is TGTGCCAGCAGCCCTTTAGGACAGGGAAGTGTAAATGAGCAGCTCTTC. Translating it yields CASSPLGQGSVNEQLF. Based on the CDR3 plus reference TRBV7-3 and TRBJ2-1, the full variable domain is GAGVSQTPSNKVTEKGKYVELRCDPISGHTALYWYRQSLGQGPEFLIYFQGTGAADDSGLPNDRFFAVRPEGSVSTLKIQRTERGDSAVYLCASSPLGQGSVNEQLFGPGTRLTVL.